The 20 T cell receptor beta chains listed next were all sequenced from one sample in a study of T cell responses to AZD1222 COVID-19 vaccine. Sequenced by immunoSEQ multiplex PCR; TCRdb stores in-frame clones only, minus some. This sample carries 35,000 to 45,000 clones, 75% to 90% of them seen once, and the ten largest clones take under 20%. Sequencing used peripheral blood, obtained 28 days after the second AZD1222 dose. These receptors all come from an adult who received the AZD1222 COVID-19 vaccine.

The chain carries TRBV9 and TRBJ1-5; tentative D call: TRBD1 (6 bases). Germline-derived CDR1 and CDR2 are SGDLS and YYNGEE. The CDR3 covers 13 residues. Trimming left V 3 bases short and J 7 bases short, with 11 bases between. The CDR3 DNA is TGTGCCAGCAGCGCCACAGGGTTCCAGCCCCAGCATTTT. Its translation: CASSATGFQPQHF.

The chain combines TRBV6-6 with TRBJ2-2; 9 positions agree with TRBD1. The germline V gene encodes CDR1 MNHNY and CDR2 SVGAGI (reference sequence). Unmatched junction bases numbered 10, after V lost 4 bases and J lost 7 bases. The length of the CDR3 is 16 residues. This CDR3 is CASSSVGTGKNGELFF. CDR3 bases: TGTGCCAGCAGTTCAGTAGGGACAGGGAAGAACGGGGAGCTGTTTTTT.

The chain carries TRBV7-9 and TRBJ2-7; TRBD1 matches 7 bases. CDR3 length equals 13 residues. With V trimmed by 4 bases and J by 4 bases, 4 bases remained unmatched. CDR1 is SEHNR, CDR2 FQNEAQ, per germline (reference sequence). The CDR3 DNA reads as TGTGCCAGCAGCTCCTCACAGGGGTACGAGCAGTACTTC. It translates to CASSSSQGYEQYF.

The V call is TRBV2, the J call TRBJ1-3; D may be TRBD1 (5 bases). Germline CDR1 and CDR2: SNHLY and FYNNEI. V lost 4 bases and J lost 0, with 7 bases in between. The CDR3 has 14 residues. As DNA, the CDR3 is TGTGCCAGCAGTGTGACAGTCTCTGGAAACACCATATATTTT. It codes for CASSVTVSGNTIYF.

The chain has TRBV5-4 and TRBJ2-2, with 8 bases fitting TRBD2. The CDR3 has 14 amino acids. Looked up from germline, CDR1 is SGHNT and CDR2 is YYREEE (reference sequence). V dropped 3 bases and J dropped 5; count of bases not matched to a gene: 3. The CDR3 sequence is CASSSGTRTGELFF. The CDR3 bases are TGTGCCAGCAGCTCTGGGACTAGGACCGGGGAGCTGTTTTTT.

The chain has TRBV6-5 and TRBJ1-5, with 7 bases identical to TRBD1. Germline V gene lookup returns CDR1 MNHEY and CDR2 SVGAGI. With 11 bases clipped from V and 2 bases from J, the junction kept 6 bases outside the gene matches. The CDR3 is made up of 13 amino acids. The CDR3 region is CAGSGTGNQPQHF. The CDR3 DNA reads TGTGCCGGCTCCGGGACAGGCAATCAGCCCCAGCATTTT.

This chain connects TRBV2 to TRBJ1-5; D is uncertain. From germline, CDR1 is SNHLY and CDR2 FYNNEI. V gave up 5 bases and J gave up 0 bases, with 11 bases separating them. CDR3 length: 15 residues. CDR3 amino acids: CASSPQKLSNQPQHF. CDR3 in DNA: TGTGCCAGCAGTCCACAGAAACTTAGCAATCAGCCCCAGCATTTT.

The rearrangement uses TRBV5-1 and TRBJ1-5; TRBD1 matches at 7 bases. CDR1 is SGHRS and CDR2 is YFSETQ in the germline V gene. J lost 5 bases, V lost 0 bases, and 5 bases had no gene match. CDR3 length: 15 amino acids. This CDR3 is CASSLDPGGYQPQHF. The CDR3 region has the DNA TGCGCCAGCAGCTTGGATCCAGGGGGATATCAGCCCCAGCATTTT. Full variable domain (outside the CDR3, taken from reference TRBV5-1 and TRBJ1-5): KAGVTQTPRYLIKTRGQQVTLSCSPISGHRSVSWYQQTPGQGLQFLFEYFSETQRNKGNFPGRFSGRQFSNSRSEMNVSTLELGDSALYLCASSLDPGGYQPQHFGDGTRLSIL.

This chain uses TRBV5-1 with TRBJ2-7; 7 bases map to TRBD1. Germline values: CDR1 SGHRS, CDR2 YFSETQ. The CDR3 extends over 14 amino acids. Losses at the gene ends were 5 bases for V and 0 bases for J; bases not matched to a gene: 5. The CDR3 DNA sequence: TGCGCCAGCAGTGAGGACAGGAACTCCTACGAGCAGTACTTC. Amino acids: CASSEDRNSYEQYF.

The chain recombines TRBV14 with TRBJ2-7, with a weak D call TRBD2 (6 bases). Germline V gene data show CDR1 as SGHDN and CDR2 as FVKESK. The CDR3 is made up of 16 amino acids. V lost 4 bases to trimming and J lost 2 bases, with 18 bases between them. CDR3 sequence reads: CASSLSGVSFAYEQYF. CDR3 bases: TGTGCCAGCAGCCTTTCGGGGGTTAGCTTTGCCTACGAGCAGTACTTC.

On this clone: A junction boundary mismatches the germline segment, possibly from a read error. This rearrangement joins TRBV12-5 to TRBJ1-1; D remains unclear. Germline V lookup: CDR1 LGHNT, CDR2 FRNRAP. The CDR3 extends over 13 amino acids. The CDR3 sequence: CASGSEPRTEAFF. The CDR3 coding sequence is TGTGCTAGTGGTTCGGAGCCCAGGACTGAAGCTTTTTTT.

V gene TRBV10-3 combines with J gene TRBJ1-5; D might be TRBD1 (5 bases). V was clipped by 3 bases and J by 0 bases, with 12 bases between them. Per the germline V gene, CDR1 is ENHRY and CDR2 is SYGVKD. The CDR3 runs 16 residues. The CDR3 sequence: CAISEDRGISNQPQHF. CDR3 coding DNA: TGTGCCATCAGTGAAGACCGGGGGATTAGCAATCAGCCCCAGCATTTT.

This clone was detected only once. The V call is TRBV19, the J call TRBJ1-1, with D hard to call. The ends were cut back, 3 bases at V and 9 bases at J, with 14 bases in the middle. Germline CDR1 and CDR2: LNHDA and SQIVND (reference sequence). The CDR3 is made up of 13 amino acids. The CDR3 reads CASSISKPVKAFF. DNA of the CDR3: TGTGCCAGTAGTATTTCGAAGCCTGTGAAAGCTTTCTTT.

V gene TRBV27 combines with J gene TRBJ2-7, with D unclear. Germline CDR1 is MNHEY and CDR2 is SMNVEV (reference sequence). V gave up 3 bases and J gave up 2 bases, with 8 bases separating them. This CDR3 is 13 amino acids long. The CDR3 spells CASSFRQAYEQYF. The DNA for the CDR3 is TGTGCCAGCAGTTTCAGGCAGGCCTACGAGCAGTACTTC.

The genes are TRBV19 and TRBJ1-1, with D unclear. Germline lookup yields CDR1 LNHDA and CDR2 SQIVND (reference sequence). V was shortened by 0 bases and J by 8 bases, with 7 bases between the two germline ends. The CDR3 consists of 12 residues. The CDR3 nucleotides are TGTGCCAGTAGTATAGATCAGAGAGAAGCTTTCTTT. As protein: CASSIDQREAFF.

The rearrangement links TRBV7-9 to TRBJ1-5, with D possibly TRBD1 on 5 matching bases. This CDR3 contains 15 residues. Germline V CDR1 and CDR2: SEHNR, FQNEAQ (reference sequence). Trimming pared 5 bases from V and 0 bases from J, leaving 11 bases between. The CDR3 DNA is TGTGCCAGCAGCCCCCGGGGGGATAGCAATCAGCCCCAGCATTTT. Amino acid sequence: CASSPRGDSNQPQHF.

The chain is built from TRBV28 and TRBJ2-7, with TRBD1 matching over 12 bases. The CDR3 has 14 amino acids. In germline, CDR1 is MDHEN, CDR2 SYDVKM. V lost 5 bases, J lost 6 bases, and 5 bases stayed unmatched. The CDR3 is CASSSRDRGREQYF. CDR3 nucleotides: TGTGCCAGCAGTAGCCGGGACAGGGGGCGCGAGCAGTACTTC.

The chain is built from TRBV7-9 and TRBJ1-1, with a weak D call TRBD1 (5 bases). This CDR3 is 13 amino acids long. The germline V and J ends were trimmed by 7 bases and 4 bases, with 13 bases remaining between them. The V gene's germline CDR1 is SEHNR and CDR2 FQNEAQ (reference sequence). CDR3 sequence reads: CASTWGWSTEAFF. The CDR3 DNA sequence: TGTGCCAGCACCTGGGGGTGGAGCACTGAAGCTTTCTTT.

The chain has TRBV7-3 and TRBJ1-1; 9 bases match TRBD1. CDR1 is SGHTA and CDR2 is FQGTGA in the germline V gene. The CDR3 loop spans 15 amino acids. Germline trimming cut 5 bases from V and 0 bases from J; bases unmatched to any gene: 4. The CDR3 loop reads CASSKGQGLNTEAFF. As DNA, the CDR3 is TGTGCCAGCAGCAAGGGACAGGGCCTGAACACTGAAGCTTTCTTT.

V usage is TRBV29-1 and J usage is TRBJ1-1; D remains ambiguous. Germline V gives CDR1 SQVTM, CDR2 ANQGSEA. The CDR3 has 16 amino acids. Trimming left V 3 bases short and J 10 bases short, with 27 bases between. In DNA form, the CDR3 reads TGCAGCGTTGAGGGAGCTGGTGCAGGTACGAGGCTTGGAGCTTTCTTT. Its protein is CSVEGAGAGTRLGAFF.